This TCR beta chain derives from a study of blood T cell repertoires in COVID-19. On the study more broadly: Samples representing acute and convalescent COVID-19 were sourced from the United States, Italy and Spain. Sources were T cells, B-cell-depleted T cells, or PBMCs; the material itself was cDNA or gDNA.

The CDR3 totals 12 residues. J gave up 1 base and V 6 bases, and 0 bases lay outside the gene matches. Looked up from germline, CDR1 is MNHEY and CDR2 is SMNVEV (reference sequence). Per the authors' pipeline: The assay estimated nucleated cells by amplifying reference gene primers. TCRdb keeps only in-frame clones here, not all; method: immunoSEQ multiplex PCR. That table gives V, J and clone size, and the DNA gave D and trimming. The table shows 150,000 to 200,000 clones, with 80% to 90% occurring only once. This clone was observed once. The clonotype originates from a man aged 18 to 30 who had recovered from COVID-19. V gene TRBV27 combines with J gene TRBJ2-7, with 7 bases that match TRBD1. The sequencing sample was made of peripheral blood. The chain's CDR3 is CASRGQSYEQYF. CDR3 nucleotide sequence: TGTGCCAGCAGGGGACAGTCCTACGAGCAGTACTTC.